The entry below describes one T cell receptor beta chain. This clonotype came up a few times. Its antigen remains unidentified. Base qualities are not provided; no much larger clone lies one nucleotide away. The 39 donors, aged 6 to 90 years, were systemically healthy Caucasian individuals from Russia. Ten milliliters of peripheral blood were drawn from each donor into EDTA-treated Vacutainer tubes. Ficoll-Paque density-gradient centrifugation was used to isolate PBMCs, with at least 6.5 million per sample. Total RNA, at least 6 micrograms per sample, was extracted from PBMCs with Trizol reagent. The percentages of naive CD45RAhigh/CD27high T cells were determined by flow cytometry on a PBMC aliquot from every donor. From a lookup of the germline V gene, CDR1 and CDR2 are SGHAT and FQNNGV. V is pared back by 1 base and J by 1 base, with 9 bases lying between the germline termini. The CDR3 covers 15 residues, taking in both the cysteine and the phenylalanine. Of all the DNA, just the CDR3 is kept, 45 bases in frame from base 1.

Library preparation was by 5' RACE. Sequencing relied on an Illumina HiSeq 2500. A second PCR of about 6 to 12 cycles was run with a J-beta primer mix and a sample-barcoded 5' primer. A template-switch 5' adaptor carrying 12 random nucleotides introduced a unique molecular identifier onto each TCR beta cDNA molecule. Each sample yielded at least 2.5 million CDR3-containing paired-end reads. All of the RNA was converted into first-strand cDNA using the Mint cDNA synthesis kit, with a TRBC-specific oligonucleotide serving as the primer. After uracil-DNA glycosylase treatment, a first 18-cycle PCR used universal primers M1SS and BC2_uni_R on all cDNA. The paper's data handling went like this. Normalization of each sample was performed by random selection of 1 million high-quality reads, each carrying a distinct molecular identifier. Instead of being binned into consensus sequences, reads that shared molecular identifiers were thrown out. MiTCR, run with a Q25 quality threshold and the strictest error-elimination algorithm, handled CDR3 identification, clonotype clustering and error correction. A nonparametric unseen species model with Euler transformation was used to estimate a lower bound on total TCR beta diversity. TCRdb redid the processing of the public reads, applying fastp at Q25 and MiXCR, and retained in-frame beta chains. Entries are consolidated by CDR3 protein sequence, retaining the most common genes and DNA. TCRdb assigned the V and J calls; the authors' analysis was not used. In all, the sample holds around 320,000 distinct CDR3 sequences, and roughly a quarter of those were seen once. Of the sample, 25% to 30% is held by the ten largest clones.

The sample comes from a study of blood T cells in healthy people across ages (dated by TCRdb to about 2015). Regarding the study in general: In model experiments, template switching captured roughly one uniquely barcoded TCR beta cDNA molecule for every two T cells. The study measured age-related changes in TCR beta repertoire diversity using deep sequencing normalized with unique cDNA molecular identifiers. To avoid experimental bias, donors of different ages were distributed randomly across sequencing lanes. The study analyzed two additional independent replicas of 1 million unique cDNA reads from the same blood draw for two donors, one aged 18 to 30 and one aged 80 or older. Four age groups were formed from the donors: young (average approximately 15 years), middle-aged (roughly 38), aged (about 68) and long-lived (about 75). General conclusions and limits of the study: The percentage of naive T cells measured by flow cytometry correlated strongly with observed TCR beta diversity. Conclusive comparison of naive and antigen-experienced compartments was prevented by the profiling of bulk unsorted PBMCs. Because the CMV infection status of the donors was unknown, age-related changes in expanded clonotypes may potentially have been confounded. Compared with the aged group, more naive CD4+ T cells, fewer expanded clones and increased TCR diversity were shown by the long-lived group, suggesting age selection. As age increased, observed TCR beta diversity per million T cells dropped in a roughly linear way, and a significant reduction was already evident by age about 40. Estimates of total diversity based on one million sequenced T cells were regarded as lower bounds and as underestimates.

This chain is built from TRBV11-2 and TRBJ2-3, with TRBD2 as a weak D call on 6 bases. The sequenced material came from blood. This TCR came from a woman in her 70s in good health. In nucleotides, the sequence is TGTGCCAGCAGCTTAGCGGGAGAGCGCACAGATACGCAGTATTTT. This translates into CASSLAGERTDTQYF.